A selection of T cell receptor beta chains follows, all from one sample in a study of T cell changes during pregnancy in multiple sclerosis. TCRdb keeps only in-frame clones here, not all; method: immunoSEQ multiplex PCR. The repertoire consists of fewer than 40,000 clones, with 90% occurring once and the leading ten covering about 0.4%. Specimen: CD4+ T cells from peripheral blood mononuclear cells, collected in the second trimester of pregnancy. These receptors came from a female donor in good health, enrolled as a control in a pregnancy study. The CDR3 runs from the conserved cysteine through the conserved F or W. Each record gives: J gene, V gene, CDR3 protein.

TRBJ2-2	TRBV5-6	CASSFSPDTGELFF
TRBJ1-3	TRBV18	CASSPPSGAGNTIYF
TRBJ1-1	TRBV11-3	CASSLGSGERTEAFF
TRBJ1-5	TRBV19	CASSTGFGNQPQHF
TRBJ2-5	TRBV7-9	CASSSSGGKPETQYF
TRBJ1-1	TRBV7-2	CASSLVRFGTEAFF
TRBJ2-2	TRBV5-1	CASSTRSRDYPNTGELFF
TRBJ1-6	TRBV12-2	CASRTRQGVSNSPLHF
TRBJ1-1	TRBV6-5	CASSPRRAMNTEAFF
TRBJ2-7	TRBV30	CAWSGRTGSYEQYF
TRBJ2-5	TRBV9	CASSQRASGPQETQYF
TRBJ1-2	TRBV6-6	CASIDRGSYGYTF
TRBJ1-1	TRBV18	CASSPYDTGGAVNTEAFF
TRBJ2-6	TRBV5-1	CASSLDSSGANVLTF
TRBJ1-3	TRBV18	CASSPREPASGNTIYF
TRBJ2-6	TRBV18	CASSPRQGSGANVLTF
TRBJ1-5	TRBV30	CAWSREDQPQHF
TRBJ1-4	TRBV15	CATSRVQFNEKLFF
TRBJ1-2	TRBV25-1	CASSESREYGYTF
TRBJ2-7	TRBV14	CASSQTSLRNYEQYF